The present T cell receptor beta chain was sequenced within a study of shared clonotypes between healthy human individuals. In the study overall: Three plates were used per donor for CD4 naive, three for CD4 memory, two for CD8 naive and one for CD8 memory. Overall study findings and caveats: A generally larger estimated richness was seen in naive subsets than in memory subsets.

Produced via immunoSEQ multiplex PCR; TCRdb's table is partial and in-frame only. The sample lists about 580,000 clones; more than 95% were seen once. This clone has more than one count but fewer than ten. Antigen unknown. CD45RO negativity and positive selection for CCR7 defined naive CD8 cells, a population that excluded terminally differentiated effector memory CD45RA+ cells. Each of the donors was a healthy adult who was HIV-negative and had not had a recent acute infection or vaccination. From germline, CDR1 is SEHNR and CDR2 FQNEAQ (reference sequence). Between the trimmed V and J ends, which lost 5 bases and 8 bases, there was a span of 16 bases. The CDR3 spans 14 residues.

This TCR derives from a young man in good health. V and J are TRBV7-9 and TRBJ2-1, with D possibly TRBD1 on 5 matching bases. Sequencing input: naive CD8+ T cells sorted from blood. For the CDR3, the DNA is TGTGCCAGCAGCGACGATCCTAGGGGCGATGAGCAGTTCTTC. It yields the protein CASSDDPRGDEQFF.